This TCR beta chain was recorded in a study of somatic mutations in cytotoxic T cells in rheumatoid arthritis. As handled by the study authors: Of patient CD8+ clones exceeding 1%, few matched published virus-specific TCRB sequences. The method was immunoSEQ multiplex PCR; TCRdb's version includes in-frame clones alone and lacks a portion of them. D and trimming were read from the DNA, whereas the V and J calls and clone size are those reported in that table. In the table there are approximately 15,000 clones, roughly 80% of which are singletons. The CDR3 spans 16 residues. Germline CDR1 reads GTSNPN; CDR2 reads SVGIG (reference sequence). V lost 0 bases and J lost 2, with 14 bases in between.

This sequence originates from an adult with rheumatoid arthritis. The chain employs TRBV30 and TRBJ2-1; D unclear. The sequenced sample was CD8+ T cells sorted from blood. The CDR3 region has the DNA TGTGCCTGGAGTGTTCCCGGTACGTGGCCCTACAATGAGCAGTTCTTC. It codes for CAWSVPGTWPYNEQFF.